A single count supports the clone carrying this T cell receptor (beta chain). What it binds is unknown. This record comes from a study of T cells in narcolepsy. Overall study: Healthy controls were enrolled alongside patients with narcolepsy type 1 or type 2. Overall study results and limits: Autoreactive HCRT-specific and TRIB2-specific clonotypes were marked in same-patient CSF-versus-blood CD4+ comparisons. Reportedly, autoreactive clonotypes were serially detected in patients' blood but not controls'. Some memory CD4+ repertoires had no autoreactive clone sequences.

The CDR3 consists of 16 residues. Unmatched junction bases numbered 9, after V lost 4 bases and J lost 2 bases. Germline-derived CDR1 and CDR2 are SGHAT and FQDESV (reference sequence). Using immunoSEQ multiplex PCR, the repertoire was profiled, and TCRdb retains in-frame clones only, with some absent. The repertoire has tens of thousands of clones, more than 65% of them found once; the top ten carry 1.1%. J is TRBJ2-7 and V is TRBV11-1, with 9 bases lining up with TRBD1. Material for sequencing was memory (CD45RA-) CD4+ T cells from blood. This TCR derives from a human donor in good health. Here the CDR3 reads CASSSPPGQGPYEQYF. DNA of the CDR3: TGTGCCAGCAGCTCTCCCCCGGGACAGGGTCCCTACGAGCAGTACTTC.